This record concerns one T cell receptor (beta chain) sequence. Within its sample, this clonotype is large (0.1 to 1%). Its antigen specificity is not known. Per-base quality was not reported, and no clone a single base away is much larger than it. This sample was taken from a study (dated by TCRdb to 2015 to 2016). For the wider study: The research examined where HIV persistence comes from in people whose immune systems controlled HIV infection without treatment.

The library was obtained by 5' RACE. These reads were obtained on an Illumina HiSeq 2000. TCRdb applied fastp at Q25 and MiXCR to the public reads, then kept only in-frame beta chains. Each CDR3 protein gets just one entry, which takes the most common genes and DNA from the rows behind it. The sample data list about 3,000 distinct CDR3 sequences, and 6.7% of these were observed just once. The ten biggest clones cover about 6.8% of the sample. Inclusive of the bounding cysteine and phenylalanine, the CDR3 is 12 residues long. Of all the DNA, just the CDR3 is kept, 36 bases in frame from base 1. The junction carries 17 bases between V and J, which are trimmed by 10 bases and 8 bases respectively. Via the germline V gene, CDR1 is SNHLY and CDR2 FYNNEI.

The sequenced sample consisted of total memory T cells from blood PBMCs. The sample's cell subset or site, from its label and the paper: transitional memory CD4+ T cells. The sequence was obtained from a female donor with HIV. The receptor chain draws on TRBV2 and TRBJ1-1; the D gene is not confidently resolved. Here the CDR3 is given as CATSPWNLEAFF. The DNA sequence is TGTGCCACCTCTCCCTGGAATCTCGAAGCTTTCTTT.